The rows below give T cell receptor beta chains drawn from one sample of a study of a mutant IDH1 vaccine in newly diagnosed glioma. Repertoires were generated with immunoSEQ multiplex PCR, while TCRdb's copy carries only in-frame clones and drops some. The data hold approximately 19,000 clones, with about 85% observed a single time. The sample consisted of PBMCs, taken from a glioma patient treated with radiotherapy, temozolomide or both. The receptors shown here come from a man in his forties or fifties with glioma. Each CDR3 is given with its conserved first and last residue. The order of the fields is V gene, clone size, D gene, J gene, CDR3 protein, CDR3 DNA. The D gene is left open where the match is weak. A row's size may be missing; if present it is once, few, many or a size class.

v_call: TRBV6-5
clone_size: -
d_call: -
j_call: TRBJ2-7
cdr3_aa: CASRRASGSVSEQYF
cdr3_nt: TGTGCCAGCAGGCGTGCATCAGGGTCGGTATCCGAGCAGTACTTC

v_call: TRBV19
clone_size: -
d_call: -
j_call: TRBJ1-5
cdr3_aa: CASIGTPTWDQPQHF
cdr3_nt: TGTGCCAGTATTGGGACACCCACTTGGGATCAGCCCCAGCATTTT

v_call: TRBV4-1
clone_size: -
d_call: -
j_call: TRBJ1-3
cdr3_aa: CASSARGLYGNTIYF
cdr3_nt: TGCGCCAGCAGCGCACGGGGTCTTTATGGAAACACCATATATTTT

v_call: TRBV5-4
clone_size: few
d_call: TRBD1
j_call: TRBJ1-2
cdr3_aa: CASSLTQGAYGYTF
cdr3_nt: TGTGCCAGCAGCCTAACCCAGGGGGCCTATGGCTACACCTTC

v_call: TRBV7-3
clone_size: -
d_call: -
j_call: TRBJ2-3
cdr3_aa: CASSLLGGGLSTDTQYF
cdr3_nt: TGTGCCAGCAGCTTACTGGGAGGGGGCCTTAGCACAGATACGCAGTATTTT

v_call: TRBV6-5
clone_size: -
d_call: -
j_call: TRBJ2-1
cdr3_aa: CASRVGTTYNEQFF
cdr3_nt: TGTGCCAGCAGGGTAGGGACGACCTACAATGAGCAGTTCTTC

v_call: TRBV5-1
clone_size: -
d_call: -
j_call: TRBJ1-1
cdr3_aa: CASSLGAHTEAFF
cdr3_nt: TGCGCCAGCAGCTTGGGCGCCCACACTGAAGCTTTCTTT

v_call: TRBV27
clone_size: -
d_call: -
j_call: TRBJ1-5
cdr3_aa: CASSQSRHNQPQHF
cdr3_nt: TGTGCCAGCAGTCAATCTCGTCATAATCAGCCCCAGCATTTT

v_call: TRBV29-1
clone_size: -
d_call: -
j_call: TRBJ1-2
cdr3_aa: CSAGLSNYGYTF
cdr3_nt: TGCAGCGCAGGGCTTTCTAACTATGGCTACACCTTC

v_call: TRBV2
clone_size: few
d_call: -
j_call: TRBJ1-4
cdr3_aa: CASSEEGSPTNEKLFF
cdr3_nt: TGTGCCAGCAGTGAGGAGGGGAGCCCAACTAATGAAAAACTGTTTTTT

v_call: TRBV7-6
clone_size: -
d_call: -
j_call: TRBJ2-7
cdr3_aa: CASSLDLGFYEQYF
cdr3_nt: TGTGCCAGCAGCTTAGATCTTGGATTCTACGAGCAGTACTTC

v_call: TRBV6-1
clone_size: -
d_call: TRBD1
j_call: TRBJ1-6
cdr3_aa: CASSDTDRGNYNSPLHF
cdr3_nt: TGTGCCAGCAGTGACACCGACAGGGGTAACTATAATTCACCCCTCCACTTT